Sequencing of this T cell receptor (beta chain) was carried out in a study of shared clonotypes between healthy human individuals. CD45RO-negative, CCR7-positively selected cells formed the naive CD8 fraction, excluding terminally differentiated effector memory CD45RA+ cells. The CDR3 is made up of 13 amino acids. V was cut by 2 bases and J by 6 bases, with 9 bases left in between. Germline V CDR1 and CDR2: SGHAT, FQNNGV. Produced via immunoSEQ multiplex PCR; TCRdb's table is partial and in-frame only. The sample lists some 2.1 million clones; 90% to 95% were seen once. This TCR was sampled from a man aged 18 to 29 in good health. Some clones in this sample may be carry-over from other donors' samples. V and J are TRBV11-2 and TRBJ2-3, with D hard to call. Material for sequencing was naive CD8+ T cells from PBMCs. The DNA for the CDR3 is TGTGCCAGCAGCTTATTTTCGAGGGATACGCAGTATTTT. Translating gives CASSLFSRDTQYF.